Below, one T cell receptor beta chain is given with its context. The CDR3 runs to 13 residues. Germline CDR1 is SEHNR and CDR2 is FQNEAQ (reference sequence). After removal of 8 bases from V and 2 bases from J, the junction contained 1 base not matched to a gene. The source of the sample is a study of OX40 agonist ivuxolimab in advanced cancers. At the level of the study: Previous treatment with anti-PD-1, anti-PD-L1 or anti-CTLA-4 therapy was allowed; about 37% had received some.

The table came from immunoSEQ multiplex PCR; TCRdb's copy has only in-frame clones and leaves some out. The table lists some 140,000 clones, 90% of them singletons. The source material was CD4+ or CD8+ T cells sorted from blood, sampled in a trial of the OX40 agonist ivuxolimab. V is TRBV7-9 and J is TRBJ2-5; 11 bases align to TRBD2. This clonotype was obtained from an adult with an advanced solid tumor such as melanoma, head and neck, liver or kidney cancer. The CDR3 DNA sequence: TGTGCCAGCGGGACTAGCGGACAAGAGACCCAGTACTTC. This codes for CASGTSGQETQYF.